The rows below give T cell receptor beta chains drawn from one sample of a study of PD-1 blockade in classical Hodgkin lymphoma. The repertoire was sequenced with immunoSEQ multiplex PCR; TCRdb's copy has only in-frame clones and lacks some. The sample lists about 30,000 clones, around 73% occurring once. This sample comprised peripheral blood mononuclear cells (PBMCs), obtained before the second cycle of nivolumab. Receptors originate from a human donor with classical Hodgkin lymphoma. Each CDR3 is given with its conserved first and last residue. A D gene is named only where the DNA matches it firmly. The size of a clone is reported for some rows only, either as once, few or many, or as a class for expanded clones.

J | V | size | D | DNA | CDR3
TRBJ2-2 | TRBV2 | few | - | TGTGCCAGCAGTGCGGACACCGGGGAGCTGTTTTTT | CASSADTGELFF
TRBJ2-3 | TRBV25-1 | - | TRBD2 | TGTGCCAGCAGTGAAGAGCGGGGGGGCTTTGGTTCTTATACGCAGTATTTT | CASSEERGGFGSYTQYF
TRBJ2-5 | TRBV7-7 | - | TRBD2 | TGTGCTAGCAGCCGGTGGACTAGCGGGTACCAAGAGACCCAGTACTTC | CASSRWTSGYQETQYF
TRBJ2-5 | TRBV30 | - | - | TGTGCCGCTCAAGGGCAGACAGAGACCCAGTACTTC | CAAQGQTETQYF
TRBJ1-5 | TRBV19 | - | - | TGTGCCAGTAGTAGAAGGGACAGCAATCAGCCCCAGCATTTT | CASSRRDSNQPQHF
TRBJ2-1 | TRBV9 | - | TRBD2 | TGTGCCAGCAGCGTTATTAGCGGGCCTCACAATGAGCAGTTCTTC | CASSVISGPHNEQFF
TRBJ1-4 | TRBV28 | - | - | TGTGCCAGCAGTGAGGGTAGAAATGAAAAACTGTTTTTT | CASSEGRNEKLFF
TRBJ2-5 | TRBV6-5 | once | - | TGTGCCAGCAGTTACTCGACCGTGGGGGCTGAGACCCAGTACTTC | CASSYSTVGAETQYF
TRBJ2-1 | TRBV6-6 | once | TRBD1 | TGTGCCAGCAGTTGGTCGACAGGGAATGAGCAGTTCTTC | CASSWSTGNEQFF
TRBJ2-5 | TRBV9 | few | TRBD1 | TGTGCCAGCAGCGTAGGGACAGGGCCGGAGACCCAGTACTTC | CASSVGTGPETQYF
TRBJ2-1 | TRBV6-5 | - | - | TGTGCCAGCAGTTCGGGCTTTCGATGGGATGAGCAGTTCTTC | CASSSGFRWDEQFF
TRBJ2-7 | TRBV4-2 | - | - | TGTGCCAGCAGCCAAGATTGGGGGGACTACGAGCAGTACTTC | CASSQDWGDYEQYF
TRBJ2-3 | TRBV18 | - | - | TGTGCCAGCTCACCCCGAGAGACAGATACGCAGTATTTT | CASSPRETDTQYF
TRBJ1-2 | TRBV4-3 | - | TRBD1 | TGCGCCAGCAGCCAAAAACAGGGGGTCGGGGGCTACACCTTC | CASSQKQGVGGYTF
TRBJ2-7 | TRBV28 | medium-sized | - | TGTGCCAGCAGTTTAAAAGTAAGGACACCTACGAGGGTTTCCTACGAGCAGTACTTC | CASSLKVRTPTRVSYEQYF
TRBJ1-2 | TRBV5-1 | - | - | TGCGCCAGCAGCCCCGACAGAGCCTATGGCTACACCTTC | CASSPDRAYGYTF
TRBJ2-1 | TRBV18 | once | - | TGTGCCAGCTCACCACAGGCAGAGCAGTTCTTC | CASSPQAEQFF
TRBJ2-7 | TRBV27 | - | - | TGTGCCAGCAGGGCTAGGGGATATGGACCGATTACCTACGAGCAGTACTTC | CASRARGYGPITYEQYF
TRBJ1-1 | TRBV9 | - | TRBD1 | TGTGCCAGCAGCGCCCGAAATACAGGGGATACTGAAGCTTTCTTT | CASSARNTGDTEAFF
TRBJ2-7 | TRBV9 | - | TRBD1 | TGTGCCAGTTCATGGGACAGCTCCTACGAGCAGTACTTC | CASSWDSSYEQYF
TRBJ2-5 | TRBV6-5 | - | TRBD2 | TGTGCCAGCAGTCCCGGGGGGGAAGAGACCCAGTACTTC | CASSPGGEETQYF